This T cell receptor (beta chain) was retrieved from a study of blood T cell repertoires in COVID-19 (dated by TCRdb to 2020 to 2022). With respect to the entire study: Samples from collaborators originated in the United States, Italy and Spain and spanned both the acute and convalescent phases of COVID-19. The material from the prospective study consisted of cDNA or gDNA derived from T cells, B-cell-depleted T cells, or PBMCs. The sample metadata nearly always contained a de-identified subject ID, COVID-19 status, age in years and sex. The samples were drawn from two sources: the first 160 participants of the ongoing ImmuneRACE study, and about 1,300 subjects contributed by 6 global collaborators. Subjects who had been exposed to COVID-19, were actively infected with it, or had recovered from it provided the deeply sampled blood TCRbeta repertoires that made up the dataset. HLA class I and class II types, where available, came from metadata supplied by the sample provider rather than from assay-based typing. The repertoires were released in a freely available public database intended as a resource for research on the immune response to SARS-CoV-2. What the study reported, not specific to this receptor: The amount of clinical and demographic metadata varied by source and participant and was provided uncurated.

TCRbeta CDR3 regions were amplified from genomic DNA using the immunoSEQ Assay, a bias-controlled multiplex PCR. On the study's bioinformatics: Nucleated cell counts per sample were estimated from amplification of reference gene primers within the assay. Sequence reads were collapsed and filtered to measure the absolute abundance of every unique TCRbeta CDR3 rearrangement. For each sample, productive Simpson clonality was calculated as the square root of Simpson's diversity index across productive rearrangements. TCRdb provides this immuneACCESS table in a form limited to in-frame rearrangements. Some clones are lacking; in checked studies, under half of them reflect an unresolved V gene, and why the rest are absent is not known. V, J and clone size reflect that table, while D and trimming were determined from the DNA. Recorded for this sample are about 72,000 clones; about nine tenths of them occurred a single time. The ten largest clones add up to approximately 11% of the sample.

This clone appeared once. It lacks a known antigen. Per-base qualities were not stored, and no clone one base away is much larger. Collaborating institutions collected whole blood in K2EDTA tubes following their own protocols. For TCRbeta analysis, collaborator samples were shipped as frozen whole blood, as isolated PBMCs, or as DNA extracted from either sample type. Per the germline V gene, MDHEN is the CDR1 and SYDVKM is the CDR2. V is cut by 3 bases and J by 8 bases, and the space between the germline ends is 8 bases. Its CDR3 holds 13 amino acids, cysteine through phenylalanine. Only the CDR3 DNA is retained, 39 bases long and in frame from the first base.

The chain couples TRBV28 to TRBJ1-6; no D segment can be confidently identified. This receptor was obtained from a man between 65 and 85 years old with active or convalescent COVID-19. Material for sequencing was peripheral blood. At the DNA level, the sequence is TGTGCCAGCAGTTTGCGGCTTGATTCACCCCTCCACTTT. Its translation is CASSLRLDSPLHF. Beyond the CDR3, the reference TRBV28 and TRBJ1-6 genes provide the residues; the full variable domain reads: DVKVTQSSRYLVKRTGEKVFLECVQDMDHENMFWYRQDPGLGLRLIYFSYDVKMKEKGDIPEGYSVSREKKERFSLILESASTNQTSMYLCASSLRLDSPLHFGNGTRLTVT.